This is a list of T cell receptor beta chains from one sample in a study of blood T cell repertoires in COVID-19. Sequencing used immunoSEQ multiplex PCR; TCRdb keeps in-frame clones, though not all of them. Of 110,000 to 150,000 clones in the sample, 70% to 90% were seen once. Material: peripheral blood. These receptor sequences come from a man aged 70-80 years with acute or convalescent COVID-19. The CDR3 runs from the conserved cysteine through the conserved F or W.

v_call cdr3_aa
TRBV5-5 CASSPGRLAGHTDTQYF
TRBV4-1 CASSQAPGQPTEAFF
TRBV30 CAWSDGYGANVLTF
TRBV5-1 CASSLEGQGVGRSPLHF
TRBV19 CASSIGRGGETQYF
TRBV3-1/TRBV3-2 CASSLSQTYTEAFF
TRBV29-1 CSARPSSGGELFF
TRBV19 CASMGLPGQGLNTEAFF
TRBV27 CASSLTSRMNTEAFF
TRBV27 CASSLRLAGRTYNEQFF
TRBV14 CASSHRGRPTNEKLFF
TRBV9 CASNRGGDSYAFF
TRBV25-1 CASSEYGGGLFF